This entry lists 25 T cell receptor beta chains sequenced from one sample in a study of blood T cell repertoires in COVID-19. Measured with immunoSEQ multiplex PCR; TCRdb has only the in-frame clones, and not every one. The sample has tens of thousands of clones, roughly 80% seen once. The sequenced sample was peripheral blood. The source is a human donor with acute or convalescent COVID-19. The donor label of this sample is uncertain.

The chain has TRBV28 and TRBJ1-1, with TRBD1 identical over 11 bases. With 8 bases clipped from V and 4 bases from J, the junction kept 6 bases outside the gene matches. The CDR3 spans 14 residues. Germline assignment: CDR1 MDHEN and CDR2 SYDVKM. CDR3 in DNA: TGTGCCAGCGCCGGACAGGGGGCCACCACTGAAGCTTTCTTT. Its protein product is CASAGQGATTEAFF.

The CDR3 nucleotides read TGTGCCAGCAGCCGGGGACAGAAGGGAGGCTACACCTTC. It codes for CASSRGQKGGYTF. The V call is TRBV3-1 (or the pseudogene TRBV3-2), the J call TRBJ1-2; TRBD1 agrees at 7 bases. The germline CDR1 and CDR2 sequences are LGHDT and YNNKEL (reference sequence). This CDR3 has 13 residues. Trimming removed 4 bases from V and 8 bases from J; junction bases left unmatched: 7.

Here the CDR3 reads CASSVQGTYNEQFF. CDR3 nucleotide sequence: TGTGCCAGCAGCGTACAGGGGACCTACAATGAGCAGTTCTTC. J is TRBJ2-1 and V is TRBV9, with a weak D call TRBD1 (6 bases). With 1 base removed from V and 2 bases from J, the gap between germline ends came to 7 bases. The CDR3 runs to 14 residues. Germline V lookup: CDR1 SGDLS, CDR2 YYNGEE.

This clone was seen once. The chain uses TRBV28 and TRBJ1-1; 9 bases map to TRBD1. Germline CDR1 reads MDHEN; CDR2 reads SYDVKM. V shed 7 bases and J 3 bases; nucleotides not matched to a gene: 9. This CDR3 is 15 amino acids long. CDR3 bases: TGTGCCAGCACCCAAGGGCACAGGGGGCACACTGAAGCTTTCTTT. Translation gives CASTQGHRGHTEAFF.

This sequence joins TRBV2 and TRBJ1-1, with 7 nucleotides matching TRBD1. Germline assignment: CDR1 SNHLY and CDR2 FYNNEI. The CDR3 extends over 14 amino acids. The V gene end was trimmed by 5 bases and the J gene end by 0 bases; junction bases not matched to a gene: 3. CDR3 residues: CASSRTGLNTEAFF. DNA for the CDR3: TGTGCCAGCAGTCGGACAGGTCTGAACACTGAAGCTTTCTTT.

The chain recombines TRBV7-9 with TRBJ2-5; tentative D call: TRBD2 (5 bases). This CDR3 contains 18 residues. In germline, CDR1 is SEHNR, CDR2 FQNEAQ (reference sequence). V was trimmed by 4 bases and J by 2 bases, leaving 23 bases between them. The DNA for the CDR3 is TGTGCCAGCAGCTCAGAACGGCCCCTGCGGACTCTTCAAGAGACCCAGTACTTC. Translating gives CASSSERPLRTLQETQYF.

The CDR3 reads CASSVGHSGNEKLFF. CDR3 coding DNA: TGTGCCAGCAGCGTAGGTCACAGCGGTAATGAAAAACTGTTTTTT. The chain is built from TRBV9 and TRBJ1-4; the D is unclear. Trimming pared 0 bases from V and 4 bases from J, leaving 10 bases between. The CDR3 runs to 15 residues. Germline lookup yields CDR1 SGDLS and CDR2 YYNGEE.

This clone occurred once. The chain recombines TRBV18 with TRBJ2-5, with D tentatively TRBD1 (5 bases). The ends were cut back, 2 bases at V and 5 bases at J, with 9 bases in the middle. The CDR3 consists of 13 residues. CDR1 is KGHSH, CDR2 LQKENI, per germline. DNA for the CDR3: TGTGCCAGCTCACCAAGGGGCCTGGAGACCCAGTACTTC. Residues: CASSPRGLETQYF.

Notes on this clone: The junction departs from the called germline gene at one end, perhaps through a read error. The V gene is TRBV13, the J gene TRBJ1-6; TRBD1 is a possible D gene (5 bases). Per germline, CDR1 PRHDT and CDR2 FYEKMQ (reference sequence). CDR3 length equals 16 residues. CDR3 residues: CASSVGGGATNSPLHF. The DNA of the CDR3 is TGTGCCAGCAGCGTAGGAGGCGGGGCCACCAATTCACCCCTCCACTTT.

The chain combines TRBV6-5 with TRBJ2-4; the match to TRBD2 covers 9 bases. The CDR3 spans 14 residues. J lost 4 bases, V lost 5 bases, and 3 bases had no gene match. The germline gives CDR1 MNHEY, CDR2 SVGAGI. The CDR3 DNA follows: TGTGCCAGCAGTCGCGGGGGGGAAAAAAACATTCAGTACTTC. Translating it yields CASSRGGEKNIQYF.

The chain joins TRBV4-1 to TRBJ2-5; maybe TRBD1 (6 bases). The ends were cut back, 3 bases at V and 2 bases at J, with 13 bases in the middle. The CDR3 is 15 amino acids. Germline CDR1 and CDR2: MGHRA and YSYEKL. For the CDR3, the DNA is TGCGCCAGCAGCCAGTCAGGGGTGACACAAGAGACCCAGTACTTC. Translating it yields CASSQSGVTQETQYF.

The V call is TRBV12-3 or TRBV12-4, the J call TRBJ1-6; D not certain. The ends were cut back, 7 bases at V and 5 bases at J, with 9 bases in the middle. CDR3 size: 13 residues. CDR3 sequence reads: CASKKEDNSPLHF. The CDR3 DNA reads TGTGCCAGCAAAAAGGAGGATAATTCACCCCTCCACTTT.

This chain connects TRBV5-1 to TRBJ2-5; weak D call: TRBD2 (5 bases). V was shortened by 0 bases and J by 4 bases, with 10 bases between the two germline ends. In germline, CDR1 is SGHRS, CDR2 YFSETQ. The CDR3 spans 14 residues. CDR3 in DNA: TGCGCCAGCAGCTTGGCCGGAACTAGAGAGACCCAGTACTTC. Its translation: CASSLAGTRETQYF.

This sequence joins TRBV27 and TRBJ1-2; D is possibly TRBD1 (5 bases). This CDR3 is 14 amino acids long. Trimming pared 6 bases from V and 4 bases from J, leaving 15 bases between. Germline V lookup: CDR1 MNHEY, CDR2 SMNVEV (reference sequence). CDR3 in amino acids: CASRNTGGGYGYTF. CDR3 sequence (DNA): TGTGCCAGCAGGAATACAGGCGGGGGCTATGGCTACACCTTC.

This rearrangement joins TRBV28 to TRBJ2-1, with 12 bases matching TRBD2. V shed 8 bases, J shed 6 bases, and the junction held 2 bases outside the gene matches. CDR3 length: 13 amino acids. Germline CDR1 and CDR2: MDHEN and SYDVKM. CDR3 sequence reads: CASGGLAGNEQFF. CDR3 bases: TGTGCCAGCGGGGGACTAGCGGGCAATGAGCAGTTCTTC.

This chain connects TRBV6-5 to TRBJ1-3; 7 bases fit TRBD1. The CDR3 extends over 15 amino acids. The trim removed 6 bases at V and 0 bases at J, leaving 5 bases unmatched. The V gene's germline CDR1 is MNHEY and CDR2 SVGAGI. The CDR3 region is CASRSGQDSGNTIYF. In DNA form, the CDR3 reads TGTGCCAGCAGATCTGGACAGGACTCTGGAAACACCATATATTTT.

The chain is built from TRBV14 and TRBJ2-2; the match to TRBD2 covers 7 bases. Germline values: CDR1 SGHDN, CDR2 FVKESK. This CDR3 has 15 amino acids. Trimming took 3 bases from V and 5 from J; bases not matched to a gene: 6. CDR3 in amino acids: CASSHNSGATGELFF. Written as DNA, the CDR3 is TGTGCCAGCAGCCATAACAGCGGGGCGACCGGGGAGCTGTTTTTT.

V is TRBV28 and J is TRBJ1-2; weak D call: TRBD1 (5 bases). Trimming left V 3 bases short and J 4 bases short, with 15 bases between. The CDR3 has 15 amino acids. Germline V CDR1 and CDR2: MDHEN, SYDVKM. Written as DNA, the CDR3 is TGTGCCAGCAGTTTTGTGGGGGGGGTTCCCTATGGCTACACCTTC. This encodes CASSFVGGVPYGYTF.

This clone was counted a single time. The chain employs TRBV5-4 and TRBJ2-5; 7 bases match TRBD2. This CDR3 is built from 14 residues. The V segment lost 3 bases and the J segment 3 bases; nucleotides outside the gene matches: 5. In germline, CDR1 is SGHNT, CDR2 YYREEE (reference sequence). The CDR3 here is CASSSPGLKETQYF. The DNA for the CDR3 is TGTGCCAGCAGCTCTCCGGGACTAAAAGAGACCCAGTACTTC.

The chain carries TRBV28 and TRBJ2-1; 9 nucleotides agree with TRBD2. This CDR3 spans 19 amino acids. V was clipped by 5 bases and J by 3 bases; unmatched bases: 17. Germline values: CDR1 MDHEN, CDR2 SYDVKM. In DNA, the CDR3 is TGTGCCAGCAGTCCCAGCCGAGGGATAGCGGGGGAATTCTACAATGAGCAGTTCTTC. Its protein is CASSPSRGIAGEFYNEQFF.

The V call is TRBV28, the J call TRBJ1-2; D gene ambiguous. Germline CDR1 reads MDHEN; CDR2 reads SYDVKM. CDR3 size: 14 residues. The V and J ends lost 6 bases and 8 bases respectively, with 19 bases between them. The CDR3 protein is CASSPLRGWHGYTF. The CDR3 DNA sequence: TGTGCCAGCAGCCCACTCCGGGGTTGGCACGGCTACACCTTC.

V gene TRBV4-1 combines with J gene TRBJ1-2, with 7 nucleotides matching TRBD1. This CDR3 has 17 residues. In germline, CDR1 is MGHRA, CDR2 YSYEKL. J was trimmed by 3 bases and V by 3 bases; bases with no gene match: 13. The CDR3 loop is CASSQGTDRAQDYGYTF. DNA for the CDR3: TGCGCCAGCAGCCAGGGTACCGACAGGGCCCAAGACTATGGCTACACCTTC.

The chain joins TRBV6-5 to TRBJ2-7; the D gene is possibly TRBD1 (6 bases). Germline loops: CDR1 MNHEY, CDR2 SVGAGI. The CDR3 covers 13 residues. V was trimmed by 4 bases and J by 0 bases, leaving 7 bases between them. The CDR3 DNA is TGTGCCAGCAGTTGGGGGCTCTCCTACGAGCAGTACTTC. As protein: CASSWGLSYEQYF.

The gene calls are TRBV19 and TRBJ2-1, with 9 bases lining up with TRBD1. The CDR3 has 14 residues. V shed 4 bases, J shed 9 bases, and the junction held 7 bases outside the gene matches. Germline V gene lookup returns CDR1 LNHDA and CDR2 SQIVND (reference sequence). The CDR3 DNA is TGTGCCAGTAGTACAATACAGGGGGCATCTGAGCAGTTCTTC. Its translation: CASSTIQGASEQFF.

CDR3 amino acids: CASSMGQFTGELFF. In DNA form, the CDR3 reads TGTGCCAGTAGTATGGGACAGTTCACCGGGGAGCTGTTTTTT. V is TRBV19 and J is TRBJ2-2, with 7 bases identical to TRBD1. This CDR3 has 14 residues. After removal of 3 bases from V and 4 bases from J, the junction contained 2 bases not matched to a gene. Germline CDR1 and CDR2: LNHDA and SQIVND (reference sequence).